This T cell receptor beta chain was identified during a study of blood T cell repertoires in COVID-19 (dated by TCRdb to the early 2020s). About the full investigation: Samples from collaborators originated in the United States, Italy and Spain and spanned both the acute and convalescent phases of COVID-19. The material from the prospective study consisted of cDNA or gDNA derived from T cells, B-cell-depleted T cells, or PBMCs. Samples came from the ongoing ImmuneRACE study (first 160 participants) plus 1,254 subjects from 6 global collaborators. Where available, HLA class I and class II types were obtained from metadata supplied by the sample provider rather than from assay-based typing. Deeply sampled blood TCRbeta repertoires from subjects exposed to, actively infected with, or recovered from COVID-19 were included in the dataset. The repertoires were made available in a free public database intended to serve as a resource for research on the immune response to SARS-CoV-2. Sample metadata almost always included a de-identified subject ID, COVID-19 status, age in years and sex.

TCRbeta CDR3 regions were amplified from genomic DNA by means of the immunoSEQ Assay, a bias-controlled multiplex PCR. Turning to the authors' computational methods: The number of nucleated cells in each sample was estimated by amplification of reference gene primers within the assay. To quantify the absolute abundance of each unique TCRbeta CDR3 rearrangement, sequence reads were collapsed and filtered. Productive Simpson clonality was computed per sample as the square root of Simpson's diversity index over productive rearrangements. What TCRdb holds here is the immuneACCESS table cut down to in-frame rearrangements. Part of the clones is not present; checked against another copy, under half of the missing clones reflect an unresolved V gene, and the others are unexplained. D and trimming come from the DNA, and the V and J calls and clone size come from that table. This sample comprises about 44,000 clones, approximately 88% of them detected only once. The ten largest clones take up over 1% of the sample.

Concerning this clone: Its cognate antigen has yet to be identified. Per-base quality was not reported, and no clone a single base away is much larger than it.

The collaborating institutions used their own protocols to collect whole blood in K2EDTA tubes. For TCRbeta analysis, collaborators shipped samples as frozen whole blood, isolated PBMCs, or DNA extracted from either of those sample types. Paper-wide results and their limitations: The quantity of clinical and demographic metadata differed by source and by participant and was supplied without curation.

V drops 8 bases and J drops 5 bases, leaving 18 bases in between. In the germline V gene, CDR1 corresponds to MDHEN and CDR2 to SYDVKM. The CDR3 has 14 amino acids, counting the end cysteine and phenylalanine. Only the CDR3 portion is preserved as DNA: 42 bases, with reading frame beginning at the first base. This chain joins TRBV28 to TRBJ1-1, with TRBD1 perhaps the D gene, on 6 matching bases. This clonotype originated in a woman aged 40 to 49 with acute or convalescent COVID-19. Input material: peripheral blood. The DNA reads as follows: TGTGCCAGCGGACAGTCATTCGTCGGGACTGAAGCTTTCTTT. Its product reads: CASGQSFVGTEAFF.